What follows are 3 T cell receptor beta chains derived from one specimen sequenced in a study of spatial heterogeneity in lung cancer. TCRdb processed the 5' RACE reads anew with MiXCR; each CDR3 protein has one entry. Of tens of thousands of distinct CDR3 sequences listed, roughly 8% were seen once; the top ten hold roughly 7%. Time point meaning: sample taken at primary tumor resection. The specimen comprised PBMCs, sampled at surgery. The receptors derive from a male donor with early-stage non-small cell lung cancer.

This clonotype was counted between two and nine times. The V gene is TRBV29-1, the J gene TRBJ1-4, with D possibly TRBD1 on 6 matching bases. CDR1 and CDR2 from the germline V gene are SQVTM and ANQGSEA. V dropped 5 bases and J dropped 3 bases, with 16 bases sitting between them. The CDR3 is 15 amino acids. The CDR3 loop is CSVLRPTGSNEKLFF. As DNA, the CDR3 is TGCAGCGTTCTCCGACCGACAGGATCTAATGAAAAACTGTTTTTT. The full variable domain, in which reference TRBV29-1 and TRBJ1-4 provide the parts outside the CDR3, is SAVISQKPSRDICQRGTSLTIQCQVDSQVTMMFWYRQQPGQSLTLIATANQGSEATYESGFVIDKFPISRPNLTFSTLTVSNMSPEDSSIYLCSVLRPTGSNEKLFFGSGTQLSVL.

This clonotype was detected many times. The J gene is TRBJ2-5, the V gene TRBV2, with TRBD2 matching 9 bases. The CDR3 sequence is 13 residues long. CDR1 and CDR2 from the germline V gene are SNHLY and FYNNEI. Trimming took 2 bases from V and 8 from J; bases not matched to a gene: 3. CDR3 in amino acids: CASSESSGSTQYF. The CDR3 DNA sequence: TGTGCCAGCAGTGAAAGTAGCGGGAGTACCCAGTACTTC.

At least ten counts were recorded for this clonotype. The chain recombines TRBV2 with TRBJ2-7; 8 bases agree with TRBD1. The CDR3 loop spans 15 amino acids. The V segment lost 5 bases and the J segment 3 bases; nucleotides outside the gene matches: 9. Germline V gives CDR1 SNHLY, CDR2 FYNNEI. Written as DNA, the CDR3 is TGTGCCAGCAGTCTCGGACAGGGAGGCCTCTACGAGCAGTACTTC. It yields the protein CASSLGQGGLYEQYF.